This is a list of T cell receptor beta chains from one sample in a study of T-cell memory formation after mild COVID-19. Each CDR3 protein gets one entry after TCRdb re-called the 5' RACE reads with MiXCR. The sample lists 140,000 or so distinct CDR3 sequences, around 14% seen once, with around 30% in the top ten. The sample comprised PBMCs or a T cell subset sorted from them (not recorded which). These receptor sequences come from an adult woman who had mild COVID-19 (a few samples of this study predate the infection). Cell type and time point are not known. CDR3s include the opening cysteine and the closing phenylalanine or tryptophan. The D gene is left open where the match is weak. Clone size, where shown, is once, few, many, or a class for clones that have expanded.

size,J,D,V,CDR3,DNA
-,TRBJ2-7,-,TRBV12-3/TRBV12-4,CASSLGGMLYEQYF,TGTGCCAGCAGTTTGGGGGGCATGCTCTACGAGCAGTACTTC
few,TRBJ2-2,TRBD2,TRBV29-1,CSVELAGGDTGELFF,TGCAGCGTTGAACTAGCGGGGGGAGACACCGGGGAGCTGTTTTTT
few,TRBJ2-7,-,TRBV7-6,CASSLTGGTGTYEQYF,TGTGCCAGCAGCTTAACGGGGGGGACAGGGACGTACGAGCAGTACTTC
-,TRBJ1-1,-,TRBV19,CASSIGQAHEAFF,TGTGCCAGTAGTATAGGACAGGCACACGAAGCTTTCTTT
few,TRBJ2-4,-,TRBV15,CATSRDPEEGQLAKNIQYF,TGTGCCACCAGCAGAGATCCCGAGGAGGGCCAGCTAGCCAAAAACATTCAGTACTTC
few,TRBJ1-4,-,TRBV7-8,CASSQQLGEKLFF,TGTGCCAGCAGCCAACAGTTAGGTGAAAAACTGTTTTTT
-,TRBJ2-3,-,TRBV9,CASSLDSDVNTQYF,TGTGCCAGCAGCTTAGACTCCGATGTGAATACGCAGTATTTT
-,TRBJ1-6,-,TRBV7-8,CASSLDRQNSPLHF,TGTGCCAGCAGCTTAGACAGACAAAATTCACCCCTCCACTTT
few,TRBJ1-4,-,TRBV15,CATSGGGQSEKLFF,TGTGCCACGTCGGGAGGGGGGCAGAGTGAAAAACTGTTTTTT
few,TRBJ2-7,TRBD1,TRBV29-1,CSVGRTGPSYEQYF,TGCAGCGTTGGGCGGACAGGTCCCTCCTACGAGCAGTACTTC
few,TRBJ1-4,-,TRBV3-1,CASSQPTTNEKLFF,TGTGCCAGCAGCCAACCCACAACTAATGAAAAACTGTTTTTT
few,TRBJ2-7,-,TRBV7-9,CASSPPEGQPYEQYF,TGTGCCAGCAGCCCCCCGGAGGGACAACCCTACGAGCAGTACTTC
-,TRBJ1-1,-,TRBV11-2,CASSFDMFMNTEAFF,TGTGCCAGCAGCTTTGACATGTTTATGAACACTGAAGCTTTCTTT
few,TRBJ2-7,TRBD2,TRBV20-1,CSARWREGLIYEQYF,TGCAGTGCTAGATGGCGGGAGGGCCTAATCTACGAGCAGTACTTC
-,TRBJ1-4,-,TRBV7-2,CASSLDGATNEKLFF,TGTGCCAGCAGCTTAGATGGCGCAACTAATGAAAAACTGTTTTTT
few,TRBJ2-7,-,TRBV7-3,CASSVRQAYEQYF,TGTGCCAGCAGCGTAAGACAAGCCTACGAGCAGTACTTC
few,TRBJ2-1,-,TRBV20-1,CSARAISNEQFF,TGCAGTGCTAGAGCGATCAGCAATGAGCAGTTCTTC
-,TRBJ2-1,-,TRBV12-3/TRBV12-4,CASSPRQVGEQFF,TGTGCCAGCAGTCCCCGACAGGTTGGTGAGCAGTTCTTC
-,TRBJ1-1,-,TRBV4-3,CASSPLGGSTEAFF,TGCGCCAGCAGCCCTTTGGGGGGGAGCACTGAAGCTTTCTTT
-,TRBJ2-1,-,TRBV7-9,CASSSVPSVEQFF,TGTGCCAGCAGCTCTGTCCCCAGCGTTGAGCAGTTCTTC
-,TRBJ2-6,-,TRBV11-2,CASSLARGGANVLTF,TGTGCCAGCAGCTTAGCCAGGGGTGGAGCCAACGTCCTGACTTTC
few,TRBJ2-7,TRBD2,TRBV7-6,CASSLGAGGSYEQYF,TGTGCCAGCAGCTTAGGAGCGGGAGGCTCCTACGAGCAGTACTTC
few,TRBJ2-1,-,TRBV4-1,CASSAGWAGDEQFF,TGCGCCAGCAGCGCGGGCTGGGCGGGCGATGAGCAGTTCTTC
-,TRBJ2-1,-,TRBV5-1,CASSPITYNEQFF,TGCGCCAGCAGCCCTATCACCTACAATGAGCAGTTCTTC
-,TRBJ1-1,-,TRBV27,CASSLSETGNTEAFF,TGTGCCAGCAGTTTATCTGAGACGGGGAACACTGAAGCTTTCTTT
-,TRBJ1-4,TRBD1,TRBV7-9,CASSLGRIGQGEYPHEKLFF,TGTGCCAGCAGCTTAGGCCGAATAGGACAGGGGGAGTATCCGCATGAAAAACTGTTTTTT
few,TRBJ2-2,-,TRBV6-5,CASSYGVGTGELFF,TGTGCCAGCAGTTACGGGGTTGGCACCGGGGAGCTGTTTTTT
-,TRBJ2-5,TRBD2,TRBV15,CATSSRLAGETQYF,TGTGCCACCAGCAGCAGACTAGCGGGAGAGACCCAGTACTTC
many,TRBJ1-4,-,TRBV7-2,CASSLSPDTGEKLFF,TGTGCCAGCAGCTTAAGCCCGGACACTGGTGAAAAACTGTTTTTT